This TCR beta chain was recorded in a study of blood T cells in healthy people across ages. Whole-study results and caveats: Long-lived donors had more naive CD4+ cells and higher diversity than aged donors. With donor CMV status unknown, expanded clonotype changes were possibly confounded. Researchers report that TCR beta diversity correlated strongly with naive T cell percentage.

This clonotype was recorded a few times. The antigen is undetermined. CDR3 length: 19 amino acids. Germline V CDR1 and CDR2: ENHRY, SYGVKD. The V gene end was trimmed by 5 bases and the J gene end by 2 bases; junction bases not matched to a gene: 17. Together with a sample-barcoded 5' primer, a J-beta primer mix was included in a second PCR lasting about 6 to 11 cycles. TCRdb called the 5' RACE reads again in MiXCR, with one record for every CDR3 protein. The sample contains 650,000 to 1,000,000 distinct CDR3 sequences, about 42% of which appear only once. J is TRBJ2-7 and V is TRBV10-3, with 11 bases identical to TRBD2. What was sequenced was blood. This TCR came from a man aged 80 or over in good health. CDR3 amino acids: CAISFRRASSGGGAYEQYF. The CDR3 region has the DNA TGTGCCATCAGTTTCCGACGCGCCAGTAGCGGGGGGGGAGCCTACGAGCAGTACTTC.